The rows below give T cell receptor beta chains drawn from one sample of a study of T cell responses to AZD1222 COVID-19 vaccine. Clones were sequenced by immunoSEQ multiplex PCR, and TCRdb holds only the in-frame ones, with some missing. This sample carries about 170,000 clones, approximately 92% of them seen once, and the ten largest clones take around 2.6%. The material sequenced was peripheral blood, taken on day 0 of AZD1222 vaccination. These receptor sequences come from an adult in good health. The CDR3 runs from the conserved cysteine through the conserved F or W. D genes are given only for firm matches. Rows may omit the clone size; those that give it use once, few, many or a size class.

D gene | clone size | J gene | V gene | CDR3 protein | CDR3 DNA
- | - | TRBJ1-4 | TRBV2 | CASSVGRLVATNEKLFF | TGTGCCAGCAGTGTTGGCCGACTAGTTGCAACTAATGAAAAACTGTTTTTT
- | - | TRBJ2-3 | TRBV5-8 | CASSSGEISTDTQYF | TGTGCCAGCAGCTCCGGGGAAATTAGCACAGATACGCAGTATTTT
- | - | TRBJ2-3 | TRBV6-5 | CASSYGQGGDTQYF | TGTGCCAGCAGTTATGGCCAGGGAGGAGATACGCAGTATTTT
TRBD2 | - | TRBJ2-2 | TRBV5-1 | CASSLLAGEGTGELFF | TGCGCCAGCAGCTTACTAGCGGGAGAAGGGACCGGGGAGCTGTTTTTT
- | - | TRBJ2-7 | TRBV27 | CASSLVSGNLPYEQYF | TGTGCCAGCAGTTTGGTTTCAGGGAACCTTCCCTACGAGCAGTACTTC
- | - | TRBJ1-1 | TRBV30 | CACGENTEAFF | TGTGCCTGCGGAGAAAACACTGAAGCTTTCTTT
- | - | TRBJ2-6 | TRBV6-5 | CASTHDRANVLTF | TGTGCCAGCACCCATGATAGGGCCAACGTCCTGACTTTC
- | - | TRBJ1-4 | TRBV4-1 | CASSPATGSTNEKLFF | TGCGCCAGCAGCCCGGCCACCGGATCAACTAATGAAAAACTGTTTTTT
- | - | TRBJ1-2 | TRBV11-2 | CASSGEGVYGYTF | TGTGCCAGCAGTGGGGAGGGGGTGTATGGCTACACCTTC
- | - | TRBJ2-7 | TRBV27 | CASSLGLRQARSYEQYF | TGTGCCAGCAGTTTAGGCCTTAGACAGGCCCGCTCCTACGAGCAGTACTTC
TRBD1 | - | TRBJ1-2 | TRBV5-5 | CASSIDTQGVGYTF | TGTGCCAGCAGCATAGATACACAGGGGGTTGGCTACACCTTC
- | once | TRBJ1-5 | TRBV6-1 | CASSEALSGVSNQPQHF | TGTGCCAGCAGTGAAGCGCTATCAGGAGTTAGCAATCAGCCCCAGCATTTT
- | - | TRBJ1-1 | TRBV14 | CASSQDGAGYWNTEAFF | TGTGCCAGCAGCCAAGACGGCGCGGGGTACTGGAACACTGAAGCTTTCTTT
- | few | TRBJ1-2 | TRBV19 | CASSIGQNPNFYGYTF | TGTGCCAGTAGTATTGGGCAGAACCCAAATTTCTATGGCTACACCTTC
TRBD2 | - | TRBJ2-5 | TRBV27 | CASSQSGTSDQERQTQYF | TGTGCCAGCAGTCAGTCCGGGACTAGCGATCAAGAACGGCAGACCCAGTACTTC